The 15 T cell receptor beta chains given below trace back to one sample, sequenced in a study of cytomegalovirus exposure and HLA in healthy donors. Primers included in the PCR were 60 Vbeta and 13 Jbeta primers. Using immunoSEQ multiplex PCR, the repertoire was profiled, and TCRdb retains in-frame clones only, with some absent. Of over 90,000 clones listed, 64% are singletons. The sequencing input was PBMCs. The receptor set was obtained from a man aged 55-75 years in good health and CMV-seronegative.

The rearrangement joins TRBV28 to TRBJ1-3, with no clear D. The CDR3 is made up of 16 amino acids. Germline lookup yields CDR1 MDHEN and CDR2 SYDVKM. The V end was cut by 8 bases, the J end by 0 bases, with 17 bases between. The CDR3 sequence: CASLSAGENSGNTIYF. DNA for the CDR3: TGTGCCAGCCTTAGCGCGGGCGAAAACTCTGGAAACACCATATATTTT.

This sequence joins TRBV2 and TRBJ1-5; D may be TRBD1 (5 bases). The CDR3 spans 15 residues. Germline V lookup: CDR1 SNHLY, CDR2 FYNNEI. V was clipped by 1 base and J by 4 bases, with 11 bases between them. For the CDR3, the DNA is TGTGCCAGCAGTGAAGGGCTTCAGGGAAATCAGCCCCAGCATTTT. Its protein product is CASSEGLQGNQPQHF.

This clone was found once. J is TRBJ2-1 and V is TRBV27, with 8 bases fitting TRBD1. In germline, CDR1 is MNHEY, CDR2 SMNVEV (reference sequence). V gave up 5 bases and J gave up 6 bases; unmatched junction bases: 18. The length of the CDR3 is 18 residues. CDR3 DNA sequence: TGTGCCAGCAGTCGACCACCGCATAGGACAGGGAAGGTCAATGAGCAGTTCTTC. This sequence encodes CASSRPPHRTGKVNEQFF.

The gene calls are TRBV4-1 and TRBJ2-7; possible D gene TRBD2, 5 bases. Trimming removed 0 bases from V and 6 bases from J, with 15 bases in between. This CDR3 comprises 15 residues. In germline, CDR1 is MGHRA, CDR2 YSYEKL. CDR3 coding DNA: TGCGCCAGCAGCCAAGAAGAGGGCTCACCACTCGAGCAGTACTTC. Encoded protein: CASSQEEGSPLEQYF.

This clone was counted only a few times. The rearrangement links TRBV5-6 to TRBJ2-7; TRBD2 matches 15 bases. Germline-derived CDR1 and CDR2 are SGHDT and YYEEEE. The CDR3 consists of 16 residues. Germline trimming cut 3 bases from V and 6 bases from J; bases unmatched to any gene: 7. The CDR3 coding sequence is TGTGCCAGCAGCTGGCAGGGACTAGCGGGAGGTATCGAGCAGTACTTC. Protein: CASSWQGLAGGIEQYF.

The chain couples TRBV6-1 to TRBJ1-2, with D perhaps matching TRBD1 (5 bases). The germline V gene has CDR1 MNHNS and CDR2 SASEGT. The V gene lost 8 bases and the J gene lost 5 bases, with 15 bases spanning the gap. The CDR3 runs to 13 residues. CDR3 bases: TGTGCCAGCGTAGGGGCATGGATATATGGCTACACCTTC. Translating gives CASVGAWIYGYTF.

The V call is TRBV12-5, the J call TRBJ2-7; 10 bases are shared with TRBD2. Germline loops: CDR1 LGHNT, CDR2 FRNRAP. With 0 bases clipped from V and 0 bases from J, the junction kept 2 bases outside the gene matches. The CDR3 covers 16 residues. The CDR3 here is CASGLVRTSGSYEQYF. DNA of the CDR3: TGTGCTAGTGGTTTGGTACGGACTAGCGGCTCCTACGAGCAGTACTTC.

The genes are TRBV5-4 and TRBJ1-3; D is undetermined. V gave up 5 bases and J gave up 0 bases, with 12 bases separating them. This CDR3 has 15 residues. The germline CDR1 and CDR2 sequences are SGHNT and YYREEE (reference sequence). The CDR3, as DNA: TGTGCCAGCAGGCCGGACGGGAACTCTGGAAACACCATATATTTT. It translates to CASRPDGNSGNTIYF.

The V gene is TRBV5-1, the J gene TRBJ1-6; D not resolved. Trimming stripped 2 bases from V and 7 bases from J, with 13 bases between. Germline V gene data show CDR1 as SGHRS and CDR2 as YFSETQ. CDR3 length: 15 residues. The CDR3 bases are TGCGCCAGCAGCTTAGACGGGATGAGAAATTCACCCCTCCACTTT. Translation gives CASSLDGMRNSPLHF.

V usage is TRBV16 and J usage is TRBJ2-7; TRBD2 is a possible D gene (5 bases). This CDR3 region has 15 residues. Germline CDR1 and CDR2: KGHSY and FQNENV. V lost 3 bases and J 3 bases, leaving 15 bases between the germline ends. In DNA form, the CDR3 reads TGTGCCAGCAGCCATCCCCTAGCCGGGCTCTACGAGCAGTACTTC. As protein: CASSHPLAGLYEQYF. Based on the CDR3 plus reference TRBV16 and TRBJ2-7, the full variable domain is GEEVAQTPKHLVRGEGQKAKLYCAPIKGHSYVFWYQQVLKNEFKFLISFQNENVFDETGMPKERFSAKCLPNSPCSLEIQATKLEDSAVYFCASSHPLAGLYEQYFGPGTRLTVT.

The chain is built from TRBV11-3 and TRBJ1-1; 10 positions match TRBD1. Looked up from germline, CDR1 is SGHNT and CDR2 is YENEEA. After removal of 5 bases from V and 8 bases from J, the junction contained 14 bases not matched to a gene. The CDR3 contains 16 residues. The CDR3 nucleotides read TGTGCCAGCAGCCATCAGCCGACAGGGGGCTATAGAGAAGCTTTCTTT. Its protein product is CASSHQPTGGYREAFF.

The chain recombines TRBV6-6 with TRBJ2-1, with D possibly TRBD2 on 7 matching bases. This CDR3 has 15 amino acids. Germline CDR1 is MNHNY and CDR2 is SVGAGI (reference sequence). V lost 2 bases and J 14 bases, leaving 22 bases between the germline ends. CDR3 loop: CASSYDRGGRPTEFF. Written as DNA, the CDR3 is TGTGCCAGCAGTTACGATCGCGGGGGCCGTCCCACGGAGTTCTTC.

J is TRBJ1-2 and V is TRBV5-6; no reliable D call. From germline, CDR1 is SGHDT and CDR2 YYEEEE. The CDR3 runs 14 residues. V was clipped by 0 bases and J by 8 bases, with 14 bases between them. The CDR3 DNA reads TGTGCCAGCAGCTTGGCCGGGAGGAAGGACGGCTACACCTTC. Amino acids: CASSLAGRKDGYTF.

The rearrangement links TRBV19 to TRBJ2-1; 10 bases match TRBD2. The CDR3 length is 17 residues. V dropped 0 bases and J dropped 8; count of bases not matched to a gene: 10. The germline V gene encodes CDR1 LNHDA and CDR2 SQIVND (reference sequence). The CDR3 protein is CASSIDLWSSGGDEQFF. CDR3 coding DNA: TGTGCCAGTAGTATAGATTTATGGTCTAGCGGGGGTGATGAGCAGTTCTTC.

This clone was detected a few times. V gene TRBV27 combines with J gene TRBJ1-2, with D perhaps matching TRBD1 (5 bases). The CDR3 is made up of 12 amino acids. The V gene's germline CDR1 is MNHEY and CDR2 SMNVEV (reference sequence). V shed 5 bases and J shed 5 bases, with 9 bases lying between them. The CDR3, as DNA: TGTGCCAGCAGTGGGGGGTCTTATGGCTACACCTTC. Translating gives CASSGGSYGYTF.